This T cell receptor (beta chain) was observed in a study of blood T cells in healthy people across ages. Study information: Template switching captured about one barcoded beta molecule per two T cells.

Primed by a sample-barcoded 5' primer and a J-beta primer mix, a second PCR proceeded for about 7 to 11 cycles. TCRdb reprocessed the 5' RACE reads via MiXCR and lists one record per CDR3 protein. The sample lists roughly 800,000 distinct CDR3 sequences, 55% to 75% occurring once. Isolation per sample recovered at least 7 million PBMCs. The CDR3 is made up of 15 amino acids. Per germline, CDR1 MGHRA and CDR2 YSYEKL. Trimming took off 6 bases at V and 7 bases at J, with 22 bases between the two ends. Turning to this clonotype: The antigen is unknown.

Regarding the study as a whole: In long-lived donors, naive CD4+ cell counts and diversity exceeded those of aged donors.

The origin of this receptor is a man aged 30 to 45 in good health. This rearrangement joins TRBV4-1 to TRBJ2-7, with D perhaps matching TRBD1 (5 bases). The source material was blood. The CDR3 protein is CASSKPTGSYNEQYF. DNA of the CDR3: TGCGCCAGCAGTAAACCTACAGGTTCCTACAATGAGCAGTACTTC.